The rows below give T cell receptor beta chains drawn from one sample of a study of tumor-infiltrating lymphocytes in primary liver carcinoma. TCRdb itself ran the multiplex PCR reads through MiXCR, one entry per CDR3 protein. The sample lists hundreds of thousands of distinct CDR3 sequences, about three fifths occurring once. Sequencing was done on a sample of peripheral blood. These receptors all come from a woman between 25 and 40 years old with primary liver carcinoma and hepatitis B virus infection. Each CDR3 is given with its conserved first and last residue. D genes are given only for firm matches. Clone size appears in some rows only: once, few, many, or a class for an expanded clone.

TRBV20-1,.,TRBJ2-7,12,.,TGCAGTGCTAGGGGCCAGGTGGGCGAGCAGTACTTC,CSARGQVGEQYF
TRBV12-3/TRBV12-4,.,TRBJ2-5,17,.,TGTGCCAGCAGTTCAGCGGAGGGCAATATCCGTCGGGTGACCCAGTACTTC,CASSSAEGNIRRVTQYF
TRBV12-3/TRBV12-4,.,TRBJ2-7,14,once,TGTGTCAGCAGTTTGGGGCAGAAAGTAAGCGAGCAGTACTTC,CVSSLGQKVSEQYF
TRBV12-1,.,TRBJ2-7,10,.,TGTGTCAGCAGCTTTTTGGGGCAGTACTTC,CVSSFLGQYF
TRBV14,.,TRBJ1-6,13,many,TGTGCCAGCAGCCACACAGAATCGTCACCCCTCCACTTT,CASSHTESSPLHF
TRBV4-2,.,TRBJ1-1,15,.,TGTGTCAGCAGCCAGGGGACAAGCATGAACACTGAAGCTTTCTTT,CVSSQGTSMNTEAFF
TRBV12-3/TRBV12-4,TRBD2,TRBJ2-7,14,.,TGTACCAGCGGTTGGACTAGCGGGACCTACGAGCAGTACTTC,CTSGWTSGTYEQYF
TRBV11-2,TRBD2,TRBJ2-2,16,.,TGTGCCAGCAGCTTAGAGGGTAGCGGGATTGGCAGGGAGCTGTGTTTT,CASSLEGSGIGRELCF
TRBV7-2,.,TRBJ2-3,12,.,TGTGCCAGCAGCTTTTTCACAGATACGCAGTATTTT,CASSFFTDTQYF
TRBV29-1,TRBD1,TRBJ1-1,12,.,TGCAGCGGGGGACAGGGTGGCTTTGAAGCTTTCTTT,CSGGQGGFEAFF
TRBV4-2,.,TRBJ2-7,15,many,TGTGCCAGCAGCCAAGAAAGCGGAGGCTCCTACGAGCAGTACTTC,CASSQESGGSYEQYF
TRBV4-1,.,TRBJ2-1,17,once,TGCGCCAGCAGCCAAGGGACTATCTTAAGCTCCGACAATGAGCAGTTCTTC,CASSQGTILSSDNEQFF
TRBV6-1,.,TRBJ1-3,16,.,TGTGCCAGCAGTGAACCTGGTACATTATTATGGTACACCATATATTTT,CASSEPGTLLWYTIYF
TRBV12-3/TRBV12-4,.,TRBJ1-3,13,.,TGTGCCAGCAGTTCCGACTTCGGAGCCACGATATGTTTT,CASSSDFGATICF
TRBV6-1,.,TRBJ2-3,17,.,TGTGCCAGCAGTGAACTCTCCCGGGACGTCTCCCACGGCACGCAGTATTTT,CASSELSRDVSHGTQYF
TRBV5-4,.,TRBJ2-1,17,.,TGTGCCAGCAGCCCAAATCCCAGTGAGCCAACCTACAATGAGGAGTTCTTC,CASSPNPSEPTYNEEFF
TRBV6-1,TRBD2,TRBJ2-7,16,.,TGTACCAGCAGTGAAAGTATGGTAGCGGGGCTGTACGAGCAATACTTC,CTSSESMVAGLYEQYF
TRBV12-3/TRBV12-4,.,TRBJ2-3,16,.,TGTGCCAGCAGCCAGACTAGTGGTTTGGGCACAGATGCGCAGTATTTT,CASSQTSGLGTDAQYF
TRBV11-2,TRBD1,TRBJ1-2,16,.,TGTGCCAGCAGCTTTACAGGGGACCGTGCTAACTATGGGTACACCTTC,CASSFTGDRANYGYTF
TRBV28,TRBD2,TRBJ2-2,18,.,TGTACCAGCATGGGACGACTAGCGGGAGCTACGAACACAGGGGAGCTGTTTTTT,CTSMGRLAGATNTGELFF
TRBV6-6,TRBD1,TRBJ1-5,14,.,TGTGCCAGCAGTAGGGGACAGTACGATCAGCCCCAGCATTTT,CASSRGQYDQPQHF
TRBV29-1,.,TRBJ2-1,14,.,TGCAGCGTTAGGACTGGCTGGAAAGGCAATGAGCAGTTCTTC,CSVRTGWKGNEQFF
TRBV5-1,.,TRBJ2-7,13,.,TGCGCCAGCAGCTTTTCCCGGGACTACGAGCAGTACTTC,CASSFSRDYEQYF
TRBV6-6,.,TRBJ1-2,11,.,TGTGCCAGCAGTTCAACTCGTGGCTACACCTTC,CASSSTRGYTF
TRBV11-2,.,TRBJ2-5,13,many,TGTGCCAGCACCAACCGGCGAGAGGAGACCCAGTACTTC,CASTNRREETQYF
TRBV7-8,.,TRBJ2-5,14,.,TGTACCAGCAGCTTAGGGGGAGTACAGGAGACCCAGTACTTC,CTSSLGGVQETQYF
TRBV6-1,TRBD2,TRBJ2-6,19,once,TGTGCCAGCAGTGTAAGACTAGCGGGGGAGTCGACTGGGGCCAACGTCCTGACTTTC,CASSVRLAGESTGANVLTF
TRBV7-9,.,TRBJ1-6,19,.,TGTGCCAGCAGACCCACTCCTGACAGGCCCCGCTCCTATAATTCACCCCTCCGCTTT,CASRPTPDRPRSYNSPLRF
TRBV7-8,.,TRBJ2-1,15,many,TGTGCCAGCAGTCCTATAAAGGGTTCCTACAATGAGCAGTTCTTC,CASSPIKGSYNEQFF
TRBV5-8,.,TRBJ2-1,13,few,TGTGCCAGCAAAGACGACAGGTACAATGAGCAGTTCTTC,CASKDDRYNEQFF
TRBV6-1,.,TRBJ2-5,14,many,TGTGCCAGCAGGAAATACAACCAAGCGGAGACCCAGTACTTC,CASRKYNQAETQYF
TRBV4-2,.,TRBJ2-1,15,many,TGTGCCAGCAGCCAAGGGCTCGGCTCCTACAATGAGCAGTTCTTC,CASSQGLGSYNEQFF
TRBV6-5,TRBD2,TRBJ2-7,14,many,TGTGCCAGCAGTGCCCAAGCGGGGGGTCGCGAGCAGTACTTC,CASSAQAGGREQYF
TRBV11-2,.,TRBJ2-1,16,.,TGTGCCAGCAGCCTCCGGGGAATGGTCTCTTACACTGAGCAGTTCTTC,CASSLRGMVSYTEQFF
TRBV7-9,TRBD2,TRBJ2-3,14,.,TGTGTCAGCAGGGCGGGAGCCGGAGCAGATACGCAGTATTTT,CVSRAGAGADTQYF
TRBV4-1,.,TRBJ1-6,14,many,TGCGCCAGCAGCCAAGGGATTTATAATTCACCCCTCCACTTT,CASSQGIYNSPLHF
TRBV7-8,TRBD2,TRBJ2-3,15,few,TGTGCCAGCAGCCCCGGGACTAGCGGGGGGGGGACGCAGTATTTT,CASSPGTSGGGTQYF
TRBV12-3/TRBV12-4,.,TRBJ2-5,12,few,TGTGCCAGCAGTTCCTTCCAAGAGACCCAGTACTTC,CASSSFQETQYF
TRBV4-3,.,TRBJ2-7,14,few,TGCGCCAGCAGCCACGCTGCCCTCTCCAACGAGCAGTACTTC,CASSHAALSNEQYF
TRBV12-3/TRBV12-4,TRBD1,TRBJ1-5,15,many,TGTGCCAGCAGTTTTTTGGGACAGGGTACTCAGCCCCAGCATTTT,CASSFLGQGTQPQHF
TRBV11-1,.,TRBJ2-5,15,many,TGTGCCAGCAGCTCCGGACGGGTGGAACGAGAGACCCAGTACTTC,CASSSGRVERETQYF
TRBV4-1,.,TRBJ2-5,14,many,TGCGCCAGCAGCCGGGGAAGCGGTCAAGAGACCCAGTACTTC,CASSRGSGQETQYF
TRBV6-6,TRBD1,TRBJ1-2,15,.,TGTACCAGCAGTCTCGGGGCAGGGGGCAAGAATGGCTACACCTTC,CTSSLGAGGKNGYTF
TRBV29-1,.,TRBJ2-2,16,.,TGCAGCGTTGAGTTAAACACGGGAGTCGGGGCCGGGGAGGTGTCTTTT,CSVELNTGVGAGEVSF
TRBV12-3/TRBV12-4,TRBD1,TRBJ2-2,16,.,TGTGCCAGCAGTTTCTGGGACAGGGTCTTCACCGGGGAGCTGTTTTTT,CASSFWDRVFTGELFF
TRBV6-1,TRBD2,TRBJ2-2,14,.,TGTGCCAGTACGACTAGCGGTCACACCGGGGAGCTGTTTTTT,CASTTSGHTGELFF
TRBV4-3,.,TRBJ1-5,15,.,TGCGCCAGCAGCCAAGATGAGACAGAAGGTCAGCCCCAGCATTTT,CASSQDETEGQPQHF
TRBV6-5,TRBD1,TRBJ1-4,15,.,TGTGCCAGCAGTTACTCCGACAGGGGTAATGAAAAACTGTTTTTT,CASSYSDRGNEKLFF
TRBV12-5,.,TRBJ2-3,14,few,TGTGCTAGTGGTTTGCCTCCAAGGGTGGATACGCAGTATTTT,CASGLPPRVDTQYF
TRBV12-3/TRBV12-4,.,TRBJ2-1,14,many,TGTGCCAGCAGTTTAGATTCTCGGGTGGCTGAGCAGTTCTTC,CASSLDSRVAEQFF
TRBV6-1,.,TRBJ2-1,13,.,TGTGCCAGCAGGCTATCGGGGGTCGATGAGCAGTTCTTC,CASRLSGVDEQFF
TRBV29-1,.,TRBJ2-1,15,.,TGCAACATTGCAAATGCCCGAAGCATTTCCAACGAGCAGTTCTTC,CNIANARSISNEQFF
TRBV4-1,TRBD2,TRBJ2-1,20,.,TGCGCCAGCAGCCATCCCGGGACTAACGTCCTGATCTCCTCCTACAATGAGCAGTTCTTC,CASSHPGTNVLISSYNEQFF
TRBV11-2,TRBD2,TRBJ2-5,18,many,TGTGCCAGCAGCTTCCCCGACAGGGGACTAGCGGGACAAGAGACCCAGTACTTC,CASSFPDRGLAGQETQYF
TRBV6-6,TRBD1,TRBJ2-7,14,.,TGTGACAGCAGTCAGGGACAGGGGGATGGTGAGCAGTACTTC,CDSSQGQGDGEQYF